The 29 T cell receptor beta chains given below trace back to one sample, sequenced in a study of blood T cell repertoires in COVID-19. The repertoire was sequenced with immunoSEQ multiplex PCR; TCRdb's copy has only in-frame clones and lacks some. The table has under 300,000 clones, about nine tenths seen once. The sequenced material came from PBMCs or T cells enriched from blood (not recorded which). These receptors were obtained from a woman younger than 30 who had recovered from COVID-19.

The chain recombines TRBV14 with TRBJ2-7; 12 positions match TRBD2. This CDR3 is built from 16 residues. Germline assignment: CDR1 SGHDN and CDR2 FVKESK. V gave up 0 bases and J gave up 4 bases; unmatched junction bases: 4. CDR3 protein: CASSQEPGLAGYEQYF. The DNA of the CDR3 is TGTGCCAGCAGCCAAGAACCCGGACTAGCGGGATACGAGCAGTACTTC.

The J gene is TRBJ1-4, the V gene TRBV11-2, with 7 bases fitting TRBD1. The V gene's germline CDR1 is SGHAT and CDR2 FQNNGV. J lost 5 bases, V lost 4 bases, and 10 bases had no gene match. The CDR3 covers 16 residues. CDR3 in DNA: TGTGCCAGCAGCTCCTATATCTCAGGGGGGAATGAAAAACTGTTTTTT. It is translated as CASSSYISGGNEKLFF.

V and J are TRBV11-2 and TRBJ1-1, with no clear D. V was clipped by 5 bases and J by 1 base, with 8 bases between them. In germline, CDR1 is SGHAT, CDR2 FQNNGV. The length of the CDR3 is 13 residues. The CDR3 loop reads CASSQLQNTEAFF. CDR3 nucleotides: TGTGCCAGCAGCCAACTACAGAACACTGAAGCTTTCTTT.

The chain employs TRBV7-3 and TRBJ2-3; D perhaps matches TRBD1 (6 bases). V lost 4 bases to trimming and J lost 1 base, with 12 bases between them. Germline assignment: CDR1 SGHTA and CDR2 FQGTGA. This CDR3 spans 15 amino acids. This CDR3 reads CASSSPDRGTDTQYF. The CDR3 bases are TGTGCCAGCAGCTCCCCGGACAGAGGCACAGATACGCAGTATTTT.

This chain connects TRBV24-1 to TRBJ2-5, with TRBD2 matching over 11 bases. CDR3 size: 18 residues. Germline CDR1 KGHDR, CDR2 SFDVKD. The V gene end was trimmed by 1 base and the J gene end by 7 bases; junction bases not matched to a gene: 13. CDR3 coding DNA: TGTGCCACCAGTGATTTAAGGTTGGGACTAGCGGTGAGCGTGACCCAGTACTTC. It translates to CATSDLRLGLAVSVTQYF.

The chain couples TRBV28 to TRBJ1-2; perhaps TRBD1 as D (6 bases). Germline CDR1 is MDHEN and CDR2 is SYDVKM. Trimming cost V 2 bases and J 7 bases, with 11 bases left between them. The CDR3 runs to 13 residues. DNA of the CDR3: TGTGCCAGCAGTTTAGTTGGGGGGGCTGGCTACACCTTC. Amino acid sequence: CASSLVGGAGYTF.

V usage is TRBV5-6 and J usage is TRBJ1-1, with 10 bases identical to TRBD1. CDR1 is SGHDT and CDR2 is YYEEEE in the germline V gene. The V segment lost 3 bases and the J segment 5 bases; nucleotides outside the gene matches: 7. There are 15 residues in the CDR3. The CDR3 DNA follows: TGTGCCAGCAGCTGGGGGGACAGGGGAGGGACTGAAGCTTTCTTT. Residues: CASSWGDRGGTEAFF. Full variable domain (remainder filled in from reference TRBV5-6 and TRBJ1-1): DAGVTQSPTHLIKTRGQQVTLRCSPKSGHDTVSWYQQALGQGPQFIFQYYEEEERQRGNFPDRFSGHQFPNYSSELNVNALLLGDSALYLCASSWGDRGGTEAFFGQGTRLTVV.

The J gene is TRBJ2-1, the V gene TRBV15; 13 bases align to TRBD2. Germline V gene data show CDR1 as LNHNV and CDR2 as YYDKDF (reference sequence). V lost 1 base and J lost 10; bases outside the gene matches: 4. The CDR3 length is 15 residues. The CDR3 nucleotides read TGTGCCACCAGCAGAGGAGGACTAGCGGGGGCCGAGCAGTTCTTC. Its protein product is CATSRGGLAGAEQFF.

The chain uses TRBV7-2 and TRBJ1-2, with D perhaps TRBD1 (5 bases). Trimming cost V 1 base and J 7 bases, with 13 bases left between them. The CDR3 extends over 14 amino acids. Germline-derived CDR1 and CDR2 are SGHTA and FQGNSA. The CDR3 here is CASSLGPGSAGYTF. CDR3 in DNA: TGTGCCAGCAGCTTAGGCCCAGGGTCAGCTGGCTACACCTTC.

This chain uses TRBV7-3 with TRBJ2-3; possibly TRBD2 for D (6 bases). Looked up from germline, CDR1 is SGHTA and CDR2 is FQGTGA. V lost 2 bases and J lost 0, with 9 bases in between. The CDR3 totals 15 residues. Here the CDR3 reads CASSLSAGSTDTQYF. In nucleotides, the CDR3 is TGTGCCAGCAGCTTATCGGCGGGAAGCACAGATACGCAGTATTTT.

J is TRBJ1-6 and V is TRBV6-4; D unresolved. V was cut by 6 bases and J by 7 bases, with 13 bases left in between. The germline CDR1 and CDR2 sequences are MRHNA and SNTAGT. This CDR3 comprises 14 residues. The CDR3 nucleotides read TGTGCCAGCAGCCCGGGGTACGCAAATTCACCCCTCCACTTT. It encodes CASSPGYANSPLHF.

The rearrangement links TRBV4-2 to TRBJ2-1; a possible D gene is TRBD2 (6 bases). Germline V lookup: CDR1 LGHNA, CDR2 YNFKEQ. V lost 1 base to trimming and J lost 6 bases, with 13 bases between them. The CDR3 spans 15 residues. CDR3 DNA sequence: TGTGCCAGCAGCCAAGGTATGACTAGTCTCAATGAGCAGTTCTTC. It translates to CASSQGMTSLNEQFF.

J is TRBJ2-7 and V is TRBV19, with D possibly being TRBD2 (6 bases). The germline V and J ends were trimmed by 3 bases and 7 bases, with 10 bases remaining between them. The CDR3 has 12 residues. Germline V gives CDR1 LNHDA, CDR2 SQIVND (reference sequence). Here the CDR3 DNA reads TGTGCCAGTAGTATGTTCGGGGGTGAGCAGTACTTC. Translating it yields CASSMFGGEQYF.

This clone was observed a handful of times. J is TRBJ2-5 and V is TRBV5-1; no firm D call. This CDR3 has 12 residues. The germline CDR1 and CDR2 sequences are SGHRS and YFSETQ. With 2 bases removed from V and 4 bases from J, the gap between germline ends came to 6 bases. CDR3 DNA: TGCGCCAGCAGCTTTGCCGGAGAGACCCAGTACTTC. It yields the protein CASSFAGETQYF.

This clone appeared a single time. DNA for the CDR3: TGCAGCGTTAGAGACAGGGTCTACGAGCAGTACTTC. Its protein product is CSVRDRVYEQYF. The chain employs TRBV29-1 and TRBJ2-7, with 7 bases identical to TRBD1. Germline loops: CDR1 SQVTM, CDR2 ANQGSEA. The CDR3 is 12 residues long. The ends lost 5 bases at V and 3 bases at J; junction bases unmatched: 4.

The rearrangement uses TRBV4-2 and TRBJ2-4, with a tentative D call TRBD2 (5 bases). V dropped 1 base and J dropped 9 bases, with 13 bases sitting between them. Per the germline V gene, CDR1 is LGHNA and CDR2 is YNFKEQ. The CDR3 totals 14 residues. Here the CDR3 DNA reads TGTGCCAGCAGCCAAGTGGATCCTCGGGGCATTCAGTACTTC. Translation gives CASSQVDPRGIQYF.

The CDR3 bases are TGTGCCAGCAGCTTAGGCGCCTCCGAGACCCAGTACTTC. Protein product: CASSLGASETQYF. The J gene is TRBJ2-5, the V gene TRBV11-3; D remains ambiguous. The germline V and J ends were trimmed by 1 base and 5 bases, with 8 bases remaining between them. CDR1 and CDR2 from the germline V gene are SGHNT and YENEEA. This CDR3 spans 13 amino acids.

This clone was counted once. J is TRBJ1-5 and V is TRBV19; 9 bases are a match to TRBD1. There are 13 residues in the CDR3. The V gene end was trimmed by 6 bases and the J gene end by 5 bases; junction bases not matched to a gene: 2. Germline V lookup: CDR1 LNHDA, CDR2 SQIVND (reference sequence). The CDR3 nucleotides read TGTGCCAGTAGGGACAGGGGCGATCAGCCCCAGCATTTT. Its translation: CASRDRGDQPQHF.

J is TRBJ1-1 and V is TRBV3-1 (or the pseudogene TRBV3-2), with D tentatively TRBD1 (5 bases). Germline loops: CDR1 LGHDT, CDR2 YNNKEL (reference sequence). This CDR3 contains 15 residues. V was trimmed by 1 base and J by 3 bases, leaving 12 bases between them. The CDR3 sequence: CASSQGRGGDTEAFF. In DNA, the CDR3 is TGTGCCAGCAGCCAAGGTCGGGGAGGGGACACTGAAGCTTTCTTT.

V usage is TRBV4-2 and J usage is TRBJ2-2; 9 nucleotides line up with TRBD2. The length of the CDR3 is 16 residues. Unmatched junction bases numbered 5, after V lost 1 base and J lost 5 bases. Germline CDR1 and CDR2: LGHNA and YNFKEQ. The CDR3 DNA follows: TGTGCCAGCAGCCAAGGGGGAGCGGGGGGAACCGGGGAGCTGTTTTTT. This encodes CASSQGGAGGTGELFF.

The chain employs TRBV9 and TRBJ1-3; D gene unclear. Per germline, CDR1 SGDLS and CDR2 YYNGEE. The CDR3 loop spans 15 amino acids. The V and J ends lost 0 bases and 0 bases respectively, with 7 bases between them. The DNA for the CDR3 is TGTGCCAGCAGCGTAGCGGGATCCTCTGGAAACACCATATATTTT. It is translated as CASSVAGSSGNTIYF.

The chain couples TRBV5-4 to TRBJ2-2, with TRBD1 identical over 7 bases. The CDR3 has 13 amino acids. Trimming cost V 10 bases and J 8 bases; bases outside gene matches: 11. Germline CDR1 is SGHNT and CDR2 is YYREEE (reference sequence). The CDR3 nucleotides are TGTGCCGGGGTTGAGGGGGCCTCTGGGGAGCTGTTTTTT. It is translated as CAGVEGASGELFF.

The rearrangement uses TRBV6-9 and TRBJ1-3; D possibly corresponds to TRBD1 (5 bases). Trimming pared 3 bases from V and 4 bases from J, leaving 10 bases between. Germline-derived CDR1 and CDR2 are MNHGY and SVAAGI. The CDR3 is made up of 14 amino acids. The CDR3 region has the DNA TGTGCCAGCAGTTACGGGCAGGGCGGAAACACCATATATTTT. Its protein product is CASSYGQGGNTIYF.

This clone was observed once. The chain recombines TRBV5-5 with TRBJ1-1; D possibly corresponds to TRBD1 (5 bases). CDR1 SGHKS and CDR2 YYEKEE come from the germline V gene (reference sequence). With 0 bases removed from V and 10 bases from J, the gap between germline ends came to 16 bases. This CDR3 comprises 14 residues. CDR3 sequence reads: CASSLAGQGAVAFF. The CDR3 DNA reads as TGTGCCAGCAGCTTGGCCGGGCAGGGCGCCGTAGCTTTCTTT.

For the CDR3, the DNA is TGTGCCACTGATCCGACAGAGTCACTCTATGGCTACACCTTC. As protein: CATDPTESLYGYTF. This chain uses TRBV24-1 with TRBJ1-2; a weak D match, TRBD1 (5 bases). V shed 10 bases and J shed 4 bases, with 18 bases lying between them. Germline V gene lookup returns CDR1 KGHDR and CDR2 SFDVKD. The CDR3 is 14 residues long.

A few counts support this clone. The chain's CDR3 is CAVPFGRGRGYTF. The DNA of the CDR3 is TGTGCCGTCCCGTTTGGAAGGGGTCGTGGCTACACCTTC. The rearrangement joins TRBV12-3 or TRBV12-4 to TRBJ1-2; D perhaps matches TRBD1 (5 bases). Trimming stripped 11 bases from V and 7 bases from J, with 20 bases between. The CDR3 loop spans 13 amino acids.

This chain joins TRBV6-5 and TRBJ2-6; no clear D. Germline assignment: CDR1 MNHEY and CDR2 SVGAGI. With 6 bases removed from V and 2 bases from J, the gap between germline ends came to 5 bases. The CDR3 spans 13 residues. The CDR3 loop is CASRAAGANVLTF. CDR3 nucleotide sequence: TGTGCCAGCAGGGCAGCTGGGGCCAACGTCCTGACTTTC.

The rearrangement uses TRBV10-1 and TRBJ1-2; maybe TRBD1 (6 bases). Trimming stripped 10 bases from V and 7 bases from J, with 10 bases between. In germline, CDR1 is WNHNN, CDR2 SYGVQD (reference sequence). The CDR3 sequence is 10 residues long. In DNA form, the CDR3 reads TGCGCCACCTACAGGGCTGGCTACACCTTC. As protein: CATYRAGYTF.

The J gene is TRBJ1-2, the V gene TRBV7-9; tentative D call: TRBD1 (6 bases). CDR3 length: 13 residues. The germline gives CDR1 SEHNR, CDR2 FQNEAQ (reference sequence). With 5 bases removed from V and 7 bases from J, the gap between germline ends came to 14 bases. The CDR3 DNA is TGTGCCAGCAGCGAGGACAGCTATGGTGGCTACACCTTC. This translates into CASSEDSYGGYTF.